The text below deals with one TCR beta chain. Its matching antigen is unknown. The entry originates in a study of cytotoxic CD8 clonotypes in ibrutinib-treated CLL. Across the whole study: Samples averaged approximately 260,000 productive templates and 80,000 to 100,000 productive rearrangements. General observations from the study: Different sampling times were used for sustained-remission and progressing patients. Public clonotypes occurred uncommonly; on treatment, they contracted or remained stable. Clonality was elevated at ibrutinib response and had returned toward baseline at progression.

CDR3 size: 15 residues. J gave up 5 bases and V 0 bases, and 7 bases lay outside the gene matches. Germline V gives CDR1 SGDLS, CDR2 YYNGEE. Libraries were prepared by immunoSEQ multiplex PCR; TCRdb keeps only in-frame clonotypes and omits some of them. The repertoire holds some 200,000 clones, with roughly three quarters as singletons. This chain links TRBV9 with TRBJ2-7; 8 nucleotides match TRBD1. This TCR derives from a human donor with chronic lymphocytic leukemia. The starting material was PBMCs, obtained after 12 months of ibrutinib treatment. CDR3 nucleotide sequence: TGTGCCAGCAGCGTAGCTGGACAGGGTATCGACGAGCAGTACTTC. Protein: CASSVAGQGIDEQYF.